Following are 9 T cell receptor beta chains from one sample sequenced in a study of T-cell memory formation after mild COVID-19. TCRdb reprocessed the 5' RACE reads via MiXCR and lists one record per CDR3 protein. Altogether 190,000 or so distinct CDR3 sequences are present, roughly a fifth being singletons, with the ten largest covering about 21%. Sequenced sample: PBMCs or a T cell subset sorted from them (not recorded which). These receptors were collected from an adult woman who had mild COVID-19 (a few samples of this study predate the infection). Cell type and time point are not known.

This chain joins TRBV12-5 and TRBJ2-3; no definite D call. This CDR3 contains 13 residues. Per the germline V gene, CDR1 is LGHNT and CDR2 is FRNRAP. The ends were cut back, 0 bases at V and 3 bases at J, with 4 bases in the middle. This CDR3 reads CASGLVQTDTQYF. CDR3 in DNA: TGTGCTAGTGGTTTGGTACAAACAGATACGCAGTATTTT.

The chain has TRBV20-1 and TRBJ2-7, with 8 positions matching TRBD2. The CDR3 contains 15 residues. J gave up 5 bases and V 0 bases, and 9 bases lay outside the gene matches. From germline, CDR1 is DFQATT and CDR2 SNEGSKA (reference sequence). The CDR3 here is CSARDAPGGRDEQYF. DNA for the CDR3: TGCAGTGCTAGAGATGCCCCGGGAGGGAGGGACGAGCAGTACTTC.

This clonotype was found a few times. J is TRBJ2-1 and V is TRBV7-6; D is perhaps TRBD2 (7 bases). The V gene's germline CDR1 is SGHVS and CDR2 FNYEAQ. The ends were cut back, 3 bases at V and 5 bases at J, with 20 bases in the middle. This CDR3 contains 17 residues. CDR3 in DNA: TGTGCCAGCAGCTTGCTGGACGGGGGGCGGCTGGACAATGAGCAGTTCTTC. Translation: CASSLLDGGRLDNEQFF.

A few counts support this clonotype. The rearrangement uses TRBV12-3 or TRBV12-4 and TRBJ1-1, with a possible D match to TRBD1 (5 bases). The V end was cut by 6 bases, the J end by 1 base, with 15 bases between. This CDR3 is 15 amino acids long. The CDR3 is CASRHSQDTNTEAFF. The DNA of the CDR3 is TGTGCCAGCAGGCACTCTCAGGACACGAACACTGAAGCTTTCTTT.

This clonotype has a single count. The gene calls are TRBV7-9 and TRBJ2-3; 9 nucleotides agree with TRBD2. V was clipped by 5 bases and J by 6 bases; unmatched bases: 18. This CDR3 is 18 amino acids long. The germline V gene has CDR1 SEHNR and CDR2 FQNEAQ (reference sequence). The CDR3 DNA reads TGTGCCAGCAGCACCACCTCGGGGAGCGGGGGGCGAGGGGATACGCAGTATTTT. Translating gives CASSTTSGSGGRGDTQYF.

This clonotype occurred a few times. This chain joins TRBV6-2 or TRBV6-3 and TRBJ2-2, with 7 positions matching TRBD2. The CDR3 is 15 residues long. Germline V lookup: CDR1 MNHEY, CDR2 SVGEGT. V gave up 2 bases and J gave up 2 bases; unmatched junction bases: 2. The CDR3 DNA follows: TGTGCCAGCAGTTACGAGCGGGACAACACCGGGGAGCTGTTTTTT. Its translation is CASSYERDNTGELFF.

This chain uses TRBV20-1 with TRBJ2-3; no clear D gene. V lost 3 bases, J lost 4 bases, and 2 bases lay in between. This CDR3 contains 10 residues. Germline loops: CDR1 DFQATT, CDR2 SNEGSKA (reference sequence). CDR3 nucleotide sequence: TGCAGTGCTAGCGCAGATACGCAGTATTTT. This codes for CSASADTQYF.

J is TRBJ2-2 and V is TRBV7-6; TRBD1 matches 10 bases. The germline CDR1 and CDR2 sequences are SGHVS and FNYEAQ. The CDR3 is made up of 15 amino acids. Losses at the gene ends were 0 bases for V and 7 bases for J; bases not matched to a gene: 2. As DNA, the CDR3 is TGTGCCAGCAGCTTAGCGGGACAGGGGATCGGGGAGCTGTTTTTT. It translates to CASSLAGQGIGELFF.

The V call is TRBV6-5, the J call TRBJ2-5, with 10 bases matching TRBD1. Unmatched junction bases numbered 8, after V lost 6 bases and J lost 4 bases. The length of the CDR3 is 15 residues. The germline CDR1 and CDR2 sequences are MNHEY and SVGAGI. CDR3 DNA: TGTGCCAGCAGACTACGGGACAGGGGACGAGAGACCCAGTACTTC. Encoded protein: CASRLRDRGRETQYF.